This T cell receptor beta chain originates from a study of OX40 agonist ivuxolimab in advanced cancers. Data came from immunoSEQ multiplex PCR; TCRdb stores just in-frame clones and leaves some out. This table has some 80,000 clones, 80% to 90% appearing once. V shed 4 bases and J shed 4 bases, with 7 bases lying between them. This CDR3 is built from 12 residues. Germline CDR1 reads KGHSH; CDR2 reads LQKENI. In its sample, this clone was seen a few times. The antigen is unknown. Findings and caveats of the study: More expanded clones were found, on average, in CD8+ than in CD4+ T cells.

This chain joins TRBV18 and TRBJ1-1; D is ambiguous. The sequencing here drew on CD4+ or CD8+ T cells sorted from blood, taken in a trial of the OX40 agonist ivuxolimab. The receptor was isolated from an adult with an advanced solid tumor such as melanoma, head and neck, liver or kidney cancer. In nucleotides, the CDR3 is TGTGCCAGCTCACTCCGGGGCACTGAAGCTTTCTTT. This sequence encodes CASSLRGTEAFF.